This entry is about one T cell receptor (beta chain). The antigen is not known. These data belong to a study of T cells in Graves' hyperthyroidism and ophthalmopathy. No progression to ophthalmopathy during 18 months of follow-up defined stable disease. Patients were excluded for uncontrolled infection, other autoimmune disease, pregnancy or lactation. Diagnosis relied on clinical symptoms, serum thyroxine and TRAb, thyroid ultrasound and orbital computed tomography. The study, taken as a whole, reports: In the analysis, a 13 V-J model separated ophthalmopathy from stable hyperthyroidism.

The CDR3 regions of TCR beta were amplified from RNA transcripts. Primed by the HTBI set, a first-round RT-PCR was run on the TCR CDR3. TCRdb independently ran MiXCR on the multiplex PCR reads; one entry per CDR3 protein. The sample contains under 650,000 distinct CDR3 sequences, around 15% of which appear only once. Sequenced material: blood. This TCR was sampled from a woman aged 25 to 45 with Graves' hyperthyroidism.

The CDR3 sequence is CASSHGPGAGGRLYEQYF. For the CDR3, the DNA is TGCGCCAGCAGCCACGGTCCAGGGGCGGGCGGGAGGCTGTACGAGCAGTACTTC. The chain carries TRBV4-1 and TRBJ2-7; the match to TRBD2 covers 8 bases. Looked up from germline, CDR1 is MGHRA and CDR2 is YSYEKL. The CDR3 length is 18 residues. Trimming removed 3 bases from V and 4 bases from J; junction bases left unmatched: 17.